This T cell receptor (beta chain) was recovered during a study of T cells after somatic rescue of genetic block. Trimming stripped 0 bases from V and 4 bases from J, with 3 bases between. CDR1 is SGHTA and CDR2 is FQGTGA in the germline V gene. This CDR3 spans 13 amino acids. Sequenced by immunoSEQ multiplex PCR; TCRdb stores in-frame clones only, minus some. This table holds about 110,000 clones, around nine tenths found once. The specimen was peripheral blood mononuclear cells (PBMCs). V is TRBV7-3 and J is TRBJ2-2; the D is unclear. The sequence was collected from a woman younger than 35. The CDR3 nucleotides are TGTGCCAGCAGCTTAACTTCCACCGGGGAGCTGTTTTTT. Its translation is CASSLTSTGELFF. The whole variable domain, filled in from reference TRBV7-3 and TRBJ2-2, reads GAGVSQTPSNKVTEKGKYVELRCDPISGHTALYWYRQSLGQGPEFLIYFQGTGAADDSGLPNDRFFAVRPEGSVSTLKIQRTERGDSAVYLCASSLTSTGELFFGEGSRLTVL.